This entry lists 13 T cell receptor beta chains sequenced from one sample in a study of T cell repertoires in aging, cancer and after chemotherapy. A mixed TRB-A/B primer pool amplified rearranged TRB by multiplex touch-down PCR. From the multiplex PCR reads, TCRdb called clonotypes with MiXCR, one entry per CDR3 protein. The sample comprises 4,000 to 4,500 distinct CDR3 sequences, about 26% of which are singletons, and 13% to 15% rests with the top ten. TCR beta rearrangements were amplified from peripheral blood genomic DNA. The sequenced material came from blood. These receptors were collected from a human donor with a solid tumor.

By frequency in the sample, this clonotype is medium-sized (0.01 to 0.1%). The chain recombines TRBV11-1 with TRBJ2-7; D remains ambiguous. Germline V gene sequence: CDR1 SGHAT, CDR2 FQDESV (reference sequence). Trimming took 1 base from V and 1 from J, leaving 11 bases between them. The CDR3 runs to 15 residues. In DNA, the CDR3 is TGTGCCAGCAGCTTAGGCTGGCAGATGTCCTACGAGCAGTACTTC. It yields the protein CASSLGWQMSYEQYF.

This clonotype is categorized as medium-sized. The chain uses TRBV6-5 and TRBJ2-1; 9 bases are shared with TRBD1. The length of the CDR3 is 16 residues. The J segment lost 4 bases and the V segment lost 6 bases, leaving 10 bases of the junction unmatched. Germline V gene data show CDR1 as MNHEY and CDR2 as SVGAGI. CDR3 loop: CASRTTGTGIYNEQFF. CDR3 DNA: TGTGCCAGCAGAACCACCGGGACAGGGATATACAATGAGCAGTTCTTC.

This clonotype was counted a few times. The J gene is TRBJ2-2, the V gene TRBV11-3; D is uncertain. Germline V lookup: CDR1 SGHNT, CDR2 YENEEA. This CDR3 is built from 12 residues. The V and J ends lost 4 bases and 6 bases respectively, with 6 bases between them. The CDR3 here is CASSSLAGELFF. CDR3 DNA: TGTGCCAGCAGCTCCCTCGCCGGGGAGCTGTTTTTT.

This clonotype is judged medium-sized. The chain employs TRBV19 and TRBJ1-4, with D possibly being TRBD1 (5 bases). Germline V CDR1 and CDR2: LNHDA, SQIVND (reference sequence). This CDR3 region has 14 residues. Trimming took off 1 base at V and 7 bases at J, with 10 bases between the two ends. CDR3 DNA: TGTGCCAGTAGTATAGGAGGGACCAGTGAAAAACTGTTTTTT. Translation gives CASSIGGTSEKLFF.

Notes on this clonotype: A much larger clone differs from this one at a single base, so this may be a read error. The chain joins TRBV27 to TRBJ1-2; 8 bases line up with TRBD1. The CDR3 is 14 amino acids. The ends lost 6 bases at V and 3 bases at J; junction bases unmatched: 6. Germline V lookup: CDR1 MNHEY, CDR2 SMNVEV (reference sequence). For the CDR3, the DNA is TGTGCCAGCAGGCCGGGACAGGAGGACTATGGCTACACCTTC. Translation gives CASRPGQEDYGYTF.

The chain links TRBV5-1 to TRBJ2-5; D unresolved. In germline, CDR1 is SGHRS, CDR2 YFSETQ. The CDR3 extends over 14 amino acids. The V end lost 4 bases, the J end lost 1 base, and 11 bases lay between the germline ends. CDR3 loop: CASSPLDFQETQYF. Written as DNA, the CDR3 is TGCGCCAGCAGCCCCCTAGATTTCCAAGAGACCCAGTACTTC.

This clonotype came up a few times. J is TRBJ2-3 and V is TRBV5-1; D not certain. With 4 bases removed from V and 4 bases from J, the gap between germline ends came to 19 bases. The germline CDR1 and CDR2 sequences are SGHRS and YFSETQ. The CDR3 runs to 16 residues. The CDR3 is CASSPSGLRLPDTQYF. CDR3 sequence (DNA): TGCGCCAGCAGCCCGTCGGGTCTCCGGCTCCCAGATACGCAGTATTTT.

This clonotype has only a few counts. This chain uses TRBV5-1 with TRBJ1-1, with D perhaps TRBD1 (6 bases). Between the trimmed V and J ends, which lost 3 bases and 0 bases, there was a span of 9 bases. CDR1 and CDR2 from the germline V gene are SGHRS and YFSETQ. This CDR3 has 14 residues. The CDR3 sequence is CASSSGDMNTEAFF. In nucleotides, the CDR3 is TGCGCCAGCAGCTCAGGGGACATGAACACTGAAGCTTTCTTT.

Relative to its sample, this clonotype is large. V is TRBV29-1 and J is TRBJ2-6, with D uncertain. The CDR3 is 15 amino acids. V was clipped by 1 base and J by 1 base, with 8 bases between them. Germline-derived CDR1 and CDR2 are SQVTM and ANQGSEA. The CDR3 nucleotides read TGCAGCGTTGAAGGAGGCGGATCTGGGGCCAACGTCCTGACTTTC. Amino acids: CSVEGGGSGANVLTF.

V and J are TRBV7-9 and TRBJ1-6; no clear D gene. Trimming left V 7 bases short and J 4 bases short, with 11 bases between. Germline CDR1 is SEHNR and CDR2 is FQNEAQ (reference sequence). The CDR3 loop spans 14 amino acids. DNA for the CDR3: TGTGCCAGCACCCGGGATCCTTATAATTCACCCCTCCACTTT. Amino acids: CASTRDPYNSPLHF.

This clonotype is medium-sized. J is TRBJ2-7 and V is TRBV12-3 or TRBV12-4, with 10 bases lining up with TRBD2. V shed 6 bases and J 5 bases; nucleotides not matched to a gene: 4. This CDR3 contains 13 residues. The CDR3 nucleotides are TGTGCCAGCAGCCCTAGCGGGAGCAACGAGCAGTACTTC. Its translation is CASSPSGSNEQYF.

In this sample, this clonotype is large. This rearrangement joins TRBV29-1 to TRBJ1-2; the match to TRBD1 covers 11 bases. This CDR3 comprises 13 residues. Germline V CDR1 and CDR2: SQVTM, ANQGSEA. The ends lost 5 bases at V and 7 bases at J; junction bases unmatched: 6. The CDR3 here is CSVLGQGVSGYTF. The CDR3 nucleotides read TGCAGCGTTTTGGGACAGGGGGTCTCTGGCTACACCTTC.

This clonotype was picked up one time. The chain uses TRBV25-1 and TRBJ2-3, with D uncertain. The germline V gene has CDR1 MGHDK and CDR2 SYGVNS. V was trimmed by 9 bases and J by 2 bases, leaving 15 bases between them. CDR3 length: 14 residues. For the CDR3, the DNA is TGTGCCAGTACCGGCCGGATCGACACAGATACGCAGTATTTT. This gives the protein CASTGRIDTDTQYF.